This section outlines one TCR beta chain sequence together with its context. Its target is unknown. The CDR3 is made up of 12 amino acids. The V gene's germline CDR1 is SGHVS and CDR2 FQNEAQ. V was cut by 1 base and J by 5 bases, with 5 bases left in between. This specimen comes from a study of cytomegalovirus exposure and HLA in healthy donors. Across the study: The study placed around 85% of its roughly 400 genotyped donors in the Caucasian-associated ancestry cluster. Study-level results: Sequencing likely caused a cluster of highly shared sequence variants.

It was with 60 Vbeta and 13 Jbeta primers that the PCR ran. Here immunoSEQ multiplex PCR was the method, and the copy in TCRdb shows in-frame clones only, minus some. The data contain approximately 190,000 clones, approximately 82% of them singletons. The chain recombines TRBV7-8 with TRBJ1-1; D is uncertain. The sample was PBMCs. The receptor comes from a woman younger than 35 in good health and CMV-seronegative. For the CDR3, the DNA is TGTGCCAGCAGCTTAGGTGCGACTGAAGCTTTCTTT. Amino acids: CASSLGATEAFF.